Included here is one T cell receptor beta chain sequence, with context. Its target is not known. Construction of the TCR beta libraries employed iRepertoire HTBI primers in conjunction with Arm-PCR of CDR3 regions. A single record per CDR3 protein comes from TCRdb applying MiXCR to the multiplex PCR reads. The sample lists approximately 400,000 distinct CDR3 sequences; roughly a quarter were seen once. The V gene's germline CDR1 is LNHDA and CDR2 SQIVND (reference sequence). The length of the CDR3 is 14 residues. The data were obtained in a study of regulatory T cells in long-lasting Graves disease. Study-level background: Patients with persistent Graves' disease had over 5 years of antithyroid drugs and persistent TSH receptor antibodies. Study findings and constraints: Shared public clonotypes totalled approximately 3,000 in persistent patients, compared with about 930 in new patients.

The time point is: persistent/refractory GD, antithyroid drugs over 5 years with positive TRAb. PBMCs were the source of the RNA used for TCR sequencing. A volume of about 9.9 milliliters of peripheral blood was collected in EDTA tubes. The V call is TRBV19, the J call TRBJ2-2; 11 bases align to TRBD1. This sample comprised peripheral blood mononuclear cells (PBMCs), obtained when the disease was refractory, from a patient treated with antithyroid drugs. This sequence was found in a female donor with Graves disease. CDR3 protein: CAAYGTGGTGELFF. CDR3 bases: TGTGCTGCTTATGGGACAGGGGGTACCGGGGAGCTGTTTTTT.